This TCR beta chain is drawn from a study of cytomegalovirus exposure and HLA in healthy donors. The wider study: Both the roughly 120 validation repertoires and the 666 first-cohort repertoires used the same platform, as reported by a later analysis. Study findings and constraints: The listing of 160 or so TCR beta chains classed them as cytomegalovirus-associated.

Comment on this clone: Its target is unknown.

Sequencing used immunoSEQ multiplex PCR; TCRdb keeps in-frame clones, though not all of them. The table includes 90,000 to 150,000 clones, more than 75% detected once. From the approximately 120-subject validation cohort, which was separate from the roughly 700-subject first cohort, the donors were drawn. The sequenced material came from PBMCs. This sequence was found in a woman under 30 in good health and CMV-seropositive.

The CDR3 DNA reads as TGCGCCAGCAGCCAAGGAGGCGTTCAGAGGAACACTGAAGCTTTCTTT. Translated, it gives CASSQGGVQRNTEAFF. J is TRBJ1-1 and V is TRBV4-3, with no clear D. This CDR3 comprises 16 residues. V was shortened by 1 base and J by 1 base, with 13 bases between the two germline ends. Germline-derived CDR1 and CDR2 are LGHNA and YSLEER.